This T cell receptor beta chain derives from a study of cytomegalovirus exposure and HLA in healthy donors. At the level of the study: Of all 400 or so donors who were genotyped, around 79% belonged to the Caucasian-associated ancestry cluster.

The germline gives CDR1 ENHRY, CDR2 SYGVKD. Trimming removed 8 bases from V and 1 base from J, with 11 bases in between. The length of the CDR3 is 13 residues. Researchers ran the PCR with 60 Vbeta and 13 Jbeta primers. The table came from immunoSEQ multiplex PCR; TCRdb's copy has only in-frame clones and leaves some out. This table holds over 75,000 clones. Each donor's status was that of a healthy bone marrow donor. Sample: PBMCs. This TCR came from a man aged 50 to 60 in good health and CMV-seronegative. The chain uses TRBV10-3 and TRBJ1-2; maybe TRBD1 (6 bases). The CDR3 DNA follows: TGTGCCATCGAAGCAGGGGTTAACTATGGCTACACCTTC. This translates into CAIEAGVNYGYTF.